The 32 T cell receptor beta chains below were found in one sample sequenced in a study of T cell responses to AZD1222 COVID-19 vaccine. Using immunoSEQ multiplex PCR, the repertoire was profiled, and TCRdb retains in-frame clones only, with some absent. The sample comprises roughly 140,000 clones, about nine tenths of which are singletons, and over 1.5% rests with the top ten. The specimen comprised peripheral blood, sampled on day 0 of AZD1222 vaccination. The receptor source for this set is an adult in good health.

The chain links TRBV6-5 to TRBJ1-3; unclear D gene. Germline V gene data show CDR1 as MNHEY and CDR2 as SVGAGI. The CDR3 spans 13 residues. The ends were cut back, 8 bases at V and 0 bases at J, with 8 bases in the middle. The CDR3: CASRGTSGNTIYF. CDR3 in DNA: TGTGCCAGCCGGGGTACCTCTGGAAACACCATATATTTT.

CDR3 in DNA: TGTGCCAGCAGCTTTCGCCAGGGGGCATGGCAGTACTTC. Amino acids: CASSFRQGAWQYF. The rearrangement uses TRBV11-1 and TRBJ2-7, with 8 bases matching TRBD1. After removal of 3 bases from V and 9 bases from J, the junction contained 7 bases not matched to a gene. Germline V gene data show CDR1 as SGHAT and CDR2 as FQDESV (reference sequence). The CDR3 consists of 13 residues.

This chain connects TRBV7-6 to TRBJ2-7; 11 positions agree with TRBD1. The CDR3 runs 16 residues. V lost 4 bases, J lost 2 bases, and 7 bases stayed unmatched. Germline values: CDR1 SGHVS, CDR2 FNYEAQ. The CDR3 loop is CASSSWGTGGPYEQYF. Written as DNA, the CDR3 is TGTGCCAGCAGCTCCTGGGGGACAGGGGGTCCCTACGAGCAGTACTTC.

The chain links TRBV5-1 to TRBJ1-2; D not certain. V lost 7 bases, J lost 7 bases, and 17 bases lay in between. Germline-derived CDR1 and CDR2 are SGHRS and YFSETQ. The CDR3 spans 13 residues. The CDR3 bases are TGCGCCAGCCGCGACGGAGTAGGCGGTGGCTACACCTTC. Its translation is CASRDGVGGGYTF.

A single count supports this clone. The rearrangement links TRBV12-3 or TRBV12-4 to TRBJ1-2; D not certain. V shed 4 bases and J shed 8 bases, with 8 bases lying between them. This CDR3 has 11 residues. The CDR3 bases are TGTGCCAGCAGTTCCTTGGAGGGCTACACCTTC. Translated, it gives CASSSLEGYTF.

The chain has TRBV6-4 and TRBJ2-3; no clear D gene. Trimming shortened V by 2 bases and J by 3 bases, and 12 bases separated the two germline ends. There are 15 residues in the CDR3. Germline V gene lookup returns CDR1 MRHNA and CDR2 SNTAGT. The CDR3 loop is CASSDGYQGTDTQYF. CDR3 bases: TGTGCCAGCAGTGACGGCTACCAAGGGACAGATACGCAGTATTTT.

This clone was seen only a few times. This chain links TRBV4-1 with TRBJ1-3; the D gene is possibly TRBD1 (5 bases). V was pared by 0 bases and J by 0 bases, with 9 bases between. Germline V lookup: CDR1 MGHRA, CDR2 YSYEKL. This CDR3 region has 16 residues. The CDR3 DNA is TGCGCCAGCAGCCAAGATGGGACGAGCTCTGGAAACACCATATATTTT. Translating gives CASSQDGTSSGNTIYF.

This chain links TRBV28 with TRBJ1-1; D ambiguous. The CDR3 runs to 14 residues. V lost 3 bases to trimming and J lost 1 base, with 9 bases between them. CDR1 MDHEN and CDR2 SYDVKM come from the germline V gene. CDR3 in amino acids: CASSLGIANTEAFF. CDR3 DNA sequence: TGTGCCAGCAGTTTGGGAATAGCGAACACTGAAGCTTTCTTT.

This rearrangement joins TRBV11-2 to TRBJ2-7, with a possible D match to TRBD1 (6 bases). CDR1 is SGHAT, CDR2 FQNNGV, per germline. This CDR3 is 12 amino acids long. V was clipped by 3 bases and J by 4 bases, with 7 bases between them. In DNA, the CDR3 is TGTGCCAGCAGCTTTACAGGGTACGAGCAGTACTTC. It encodes CASSFTGYEQYF.

The genes are TRBV5-1 and TRBJ1-4, with 8 bases lining up with TRBD1. The CDR3 runs to 14 residues. Trimming took 4 bases from V and 8 from J; bases not matched to a gene: 7. The germline V gene has CDR1 SGHRS and CDR2 YFSETQ. CDR3 nucleotide sequence: TGCGCCAGCAGCCCGACAGGGGAGGAGGAAAAACTGTTTTTT. Its protein product is CASSPTGEEEKLFF.

Turning to this clone: Additional DNA sequences in this sample encode the identical CDR3. J is TRBJ2-2 and V is TRBV7-3; D is unclear. The CDR3 extends over 12 amino acids. CDR1 and CDR2 from the germline V gene are SGHTA and FQGTGA. V was trimmed by 5 bases and J by 5 bases, leaving 6 bases between them. The CDR3 DNA reads TGTGCCAGCAGCCTAGGGACCGGGGAGCTGTTTTTT. Amino acids: CASSLGTGELFF.

V is TRBV6-5 and J is TRBJ1-1; no clear D gene. Germline CDR1 is MNHEY and CDR2 is SVGAGI. The CDR3 totals 13 residues. The V gene lost 8 bases and the J gene lost 0 bases, with 10 bases spanning the gap. CDR3 residues: CASRGLMNTEAFF. For the CDR3, the DNA is TGTGCCAGCCGCGGTTTAATGAACACTGAAGCTTTCTTT.

V is TRBV3-1 (or the pseudogene TRBV3-2) and J is TRBJ1-2; 7 bases agree with TRBD1. CDR3 length equals 15 residues. Looked up from germline, CDR1 is LGHDT and CDR2 is YNNKEL (reference sequence). V shed 4 bases and J 8 bases; nucleotides not matched to a gene: 13. The CDR3 nucleotides are TGTGCCAGCAGCCCGACCAGGACAGGCCTGGGAGGCTACACCTTC. This codes for CASSPTRTGLGGYTF.

The V call is TRBV2, the J call TRBJ2-7; D is uncertain. The CDR3 extends over 13 amino acids. Germline lookup yields CDR1 SNHLY and CDR2 FYNNEI. The germline V and J ends were trimmed by 1 base and 4 bases, with 8 bases remaining between them. For the CDR3, the DNA is TGTGCCAGCAGTGAAGACTCGGCTTACGAGCAGTACTTC. Its protein is CASSEDSAYEQYF.

This chain uses TRBV5-1 with TRBJ1-1, with D uncertain. Trimming removed 6 bases from V and 0 bases from J, with 12 bases in between. The CDR3 consists of 14 residues. CDR1 is SGHRS, CDR2 YFSETQ, per germline. DNA of the CDR3: TGCGCCAGCAACCCCCGAGGAATGAACACTGAAGCTTTCTTT. It specifies CASNPRGMNTEAFF. The full variable domain, rest sourced from reference TRBV5-1 and TRBJ1-1, is KAGVTQTPRYLIKTRGQQVTLSCSPISGHRSVSWYQQTPGQGLQFLFEYFSETQRNKGNFPGRFSGRQFSNSRSEMNVSTLELGDSALYLCASNPRGMNTEAFFGQGTRLTVV.

The chain recombines TRBV9 with TRBJ2-1; 10 bases agree with TRBD2. The CDR3 runs 17 residues. Germline V CDR1 and CDR2: SGDLS, YYNGEE. V lost 2 bases and J lost 5; bases outside the gene matches: 10. The CDR3 DNA sequence: TGTGCCAGCAGCGTCAGCTTGGGGCTAGCGGGAGACAATGAGCAGTTCTTC. This encodes CASSVSLGLAGDNEQFF.

CDR3 region: CASSLGSVPYEQYF. As DNA, the CDR3 is TGCGCCAGCAGCTTGGGGAGCGTCCCCTACGAGCAGTACTTC. This rearrangement joins TRBV5-1 to TRBJ2-7; D gene ambiguous. The CDR3 runs 14 residues. Per the germline V gene, CDR1 is SGHRS and CDR2 is YFSETQ. V lost 0 bases and J lost 2, with 9 bases in between.

V gene TRBV14 combines with J gene TRBJ2-7; 10 nucleotides line up with TRBD2. CDR1 is SGHDN and CDR2 is FVKESK in the germline V gene. Trimming took 1 base from V and 4 from J; bases not matched to a gene: 13. This CDR3 comprises 18 residues. CDR3: CASSQGLAGALRAYEQYF. As DNA, the CDR3 is TGTGCCAGCAGCCAAGGACTAGCGGGTGCCCTTCGGGCATACGAGCAGTACTTC.

This clone was seen just once. The chain links TRBV11-2 to TRBJ1-1; D is undetermined. This CDR3 spans 11 amino acids. V was cut by 3 bases and J by 9 bases, with 8 bases left in between. The V gene's germline CDR1 is SGHAT and CDR2 FQNNGV. The CDR3 region has the DNA TGTGCCAGCAGCTTGCCTTTACAAGCTTTCTTT. It specifies CASSLPLQAFF. Full variable domain (remainder filled in from reference TRBV11-2 and TRBJ1-1): EAGVAQSPRYKIIEKRQSVAFWCNPISGHATLYWYQQILGQGPKLLIQFQNNGVVDDSQLPKDRFSAERLKGVDSTLKIQPAKLEDSAVYLCASSLPLQAFFGQGTRLTVV.

The chain links TRBV11-2 to TRBJ2-7; the match to TRBD1 covers 9 bases. There are 15 residues in the CDR3. V trimming: 5 bases; J trimming: 2 bases; junction bases outside the gene matches: 7. Germline V gene lookup returns CDR1 SGHAT and CDR2 FQNNGV. CDR3 loop: CASSTYRGLPYEQYF. Here the CDR3 DNA reads TGTGCCAGCAGCACATACAGGGGGCTCCCCTACGAGCAGTACTTC. The full variable domain, its missing parts supplied by reference TRBV11-2 and TRBJ2-7, is EAGVAQSPRYKIIEKRQSVAFWCNPISGHATLYWYQQILGQGPKLLIQFQNNGVVDDSQLPKDRFSAERLKGVDSTLKIQPAKLEDSAVYLCASSTYRGLPYEQYFGPGTRLTVT.

Only one count was recorded for this clone. The chain combines TRBV3-1 (or the pseudogene TRBV3-2) with TRBJ1-1; D is undetermined. The CDR3 has 13 residues. V lost 3 bases and J 8 bases, leaving 13 bases between the germline ends. CDR1 and CDR2 (germline): LGHDT, YNNKEL (reference sequence). The CDR3 DNA follows: TGTGCCAGCAGCCAGCCGGGCAATAGGGAAGCTTTCTTT. It specifies CASSQPGNREAFF.

The V and J genes are TRBV5-6 and TRBJ1-2; D remains unclear. The V and J ends lost 5 bases and 1 base respectively, with 6 bases between them. The CDR3 is 12 amino acids. In germline, CDR1 is SGHDT, CDR2 YYEEEE. The CDR3 region has the DNA TGTGCCAGCAGATCGGATAACTATGGCTACACCTTC. It translates to CASRSDNYGYTF.

The V and J genes are TRBV15 and TRBJ1-4; 7 positions agree with TRBD1. The CDR3 totals 17 residues. J lost 4 bases, V lost 3 bases, and 11 bases had no gene match. The germline V gene encodes CDR1 LNHNV and CDR2 YYDKDF (reference sequence). The CDR3 loop reads CATSSDGPGQINEKLFF. The CDR3 nucleotides read TGTGCCACCAGCAGTGATGGACCGGGACAGATTAATGAAAAACTGTTTTTT.

V and J are TRBV19 and TRBJ2-2, with 10 positions matching TRBD2. V trimming: 7 bases; J trimming: 6 bases; junction bases outside the gene matches: 11. The CDR3 sequence is 16 residues long. Germline assignment: CDR1 LNHDA and CDR2 SQIVND (reference sequence). The CDR3 loop is CASTLAGTSVAGELFF. The DNA of the CDR3 is TGTGCCAGTACATTAGCCGGGACTAGCGTCGCCGGGGAGCTGTTTTTT.

The chain carries TRBV5-1 and TRBJ1-1, with a tentative D call TRBD1 (6 bases). V was clipped by 1 base and J by 6 bases, with 16 bases between them. The CDR3 extends over 15 amino acids. CDR1 is SGHRS and CDR2 is YFSETQ in the germline V gene. CDR3: CASSLSGGGGSEAFF. CDR3 DNA: TGCGCCAGCAGCTTGTCTGGGGGCGGGGGTTCTGAAGCTTTCTTT.

This rearrangement joins TRBV5-1 to TRBJ2-3; no clear D. The CDR3 has 15 residues. Trimming shortened V by 2 bases and J by 0 bases, and 10 bases separated the two germline ends. In germline, CDR1 is SGHRS, CDR2 YFSETQ. CDR3 region: CASSLNAASTDTQYF. CDR3 DNA: TGCGCCAGCAGCTTAAACGCGGCTAGCACAGATACGCAGTATTTT.

V gene TRBV29-1 combines with J gene TRBJ2-7; D perhaps matches TRBD2 (5 bases). This CDR3 has 14 amino acids. Trimming removed 8 bases from V and 2 bases from J, with 19 bases in between. Germline CDR1 reads SQVTM; CDR2 reads ANQGSEA. The CDR3: CSILEGLGTYEQYF. The DNA of the CDR3 is TGCAGCATCCTAGAGGGCCTTGGGACCTACGAGCAGTACTTC.

This clone was found once. This chain uses TRBV18 with TRBJ2-5; D may match TRBD1 or TRBD2 (5 bases each). Germline V gene data show CDR1 as KGHSH and CDR2 as LQKENI. V was pared by 3 bases and J by 5 bases, with 10 bases between. This CDR3 spans 13 amino acids. As DNA, the CDR3 is TGTGCCAGCTCACCGGGGGTAGGGGAGACCCAGTACTTC. It yields the protein CASSPGVGETQYF.

On this clone itself: The same CDR3 arises from other DNA sequences in this sample as well. CDR3 in DNA: TGTGCCAGCAGTTTGTATCGTCAGCCCCAGCATTTT. Its protein is CASSLYRQPQHF. The rearrangement links TRBV28 to TRBJ1-5; D unclear. V lost 3 bases, J lost 6 bases, and 6 bases lay in between. Germline V gene sequence: CDR1 MDHEN, CDR2 SYDVKM. The CDR3 runs to 12 residues. Based on the CDR3 plus reference TRBV28 and TRBJ1-5, the full variable domain is DVKVTQSSRYLVKRTGEKVFLECVQDMDHENMFWYRQDPGLGLRLIYFSYDVKMKEKGDIPEGYSVSREKKERFSLILESASTNQTSMYLCASSLYRQPQHFGDGTRLSIL.

The chain couples TRBV30 to TRBJ1-1; D perhaps matches TRBD1 (5 bases). Trimming removed 3 bases at V and 0 bases at J, with 14 bases between. Germline V gives CDR1 GTSNPN, CDR2 SVGIG (reference sequence). The CDR3 covers 15 residues. CDR3 protein: CAWRWGVGVNTEAFF. DNA of the CDR3: TGTGCCTGGAGGTGGGGCGTCGGGGTGAACACTGAAGCTTTCTTT.

This chain links TRBV5-8 with TRBJ1-5; 10 nucleotides align to TRBD1. The ends lost 7 bases at V and 1 base at J; junction bases unmatched: 5. Germline V gene data show CDR1 as SGHTS and CDR2 as YDEGEE. CDR3 size: 15 residues. CDR3 protein: CASSKDRGSNQPQHF. In DNA, the CDR3 is TGTGCCAGCTCCAAGGACAGGGGGAGCAATCAGCCCCAGCATTTT. Full variable domain (rest looked up from reference TRBV5-8 and TRBJ1-5): EAGVTQSPTHLIKTRGQQATLRCSPISGHTSVYWYQQALGLGLQFLLWYDEGEERNRGNFPPRFSGRQFPNYSSELNVNALELEDSALYLCASSKDRGSNQPQHFGDGTRLSIL.

The chain joins TRBV5-1 to TRBJ2-1; no clear D. Trimming left V 4 bases short and J 2 bases short, with 7 bases between. The CDR3 extends over 13 amino acids. From germline, CDR1 is SGHRS and CDR2 YFSETQ. CDR3 nucleotides: TGCGCCAGCAGCGACGTAACCTACAATGAGCAGTTCTTC. Its protein product is CASSDVTYNEQFF.